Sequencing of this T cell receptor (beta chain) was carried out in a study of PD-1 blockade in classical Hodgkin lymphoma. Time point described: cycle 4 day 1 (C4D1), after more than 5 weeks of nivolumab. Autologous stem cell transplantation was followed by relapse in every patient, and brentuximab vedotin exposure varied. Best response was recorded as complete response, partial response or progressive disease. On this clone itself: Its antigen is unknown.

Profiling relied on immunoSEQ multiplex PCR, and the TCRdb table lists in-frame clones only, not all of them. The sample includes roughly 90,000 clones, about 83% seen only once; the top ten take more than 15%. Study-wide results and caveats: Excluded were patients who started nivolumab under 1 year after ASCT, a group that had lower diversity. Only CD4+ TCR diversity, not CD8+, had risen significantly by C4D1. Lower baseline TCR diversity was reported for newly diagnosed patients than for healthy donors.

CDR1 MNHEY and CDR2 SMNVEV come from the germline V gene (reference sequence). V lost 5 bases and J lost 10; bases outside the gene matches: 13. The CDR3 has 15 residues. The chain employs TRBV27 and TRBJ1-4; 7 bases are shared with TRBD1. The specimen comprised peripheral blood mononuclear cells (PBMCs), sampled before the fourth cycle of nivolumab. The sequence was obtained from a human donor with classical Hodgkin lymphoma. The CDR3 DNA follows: TGTGCCAGCAGTAACCTTGGAGGGGGCAGGGGAAAACTGTTTTTT. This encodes CASSNLGGGRGKLFF.